A selection of T cell receptor beta chains follows, all from one sample in a study of shared T cell receptors in the human thymus. Profiling relied on immunoSEQ multiplex PCR, and the TCRdb table lists in-frame clones only, not all of them. The table has some 720,000 clones, more than 75% seen once. Separately, the same data were catalogued under a study of human thymus T cells.

Sequenced: thymocytes. The receptor source for this set is a boy under three years old with a congenital heart defect. The CDR3 runs from the conserved cysteine through the conserved F or W. A D gene is named only where the DNA matches it firmly. Not all rows give a size; the values are once, few, many and, for expanded clones, a class.

clone_size	d_call	j_call	v_call	cdr3_aa	cdr3_nt
once	-	TRBJ1-2	TRBV30	CAWNTGRGLNYGYTF	TGTGCCTGGAATACGGGGCGGGGGCTGAACTATGGCTACACCTTC
-	-	TRBJ1-2	TRBV11-2	CASSLGPGQKNYGYTF	TGTGCCAGCAGCTTGGGCCCTGGACAGAAAAACTATGGCTACACCTTC
-	TRBD2	TRBJ2-1	TRBV30	CAWRRTSKDANEQFF	TGTGCCTGGAGGAGGACTAGCAAGGATGCTAATGAGCAGTTCTTC
-	-	TRBJ2-2	TRBV5-1	CASSGGGGELFF	TGCGCCAGCAGCGGAGGTGGCGGGGAGCTGTTTTTT
-	TRBD2	TRBJ2-3	TRBV6-4	CASGLAGSTDTQYF	TGTGCCAGCGGTCTAGCGGGGAGCACAGATACGCAGTATTTT
-	TRBD2	TRBJ2-1	TRBV7-9	CASSNPGLGRDEQFF	TGTGCCAGCAGCAATCCGGGACTAGGGAGGGATGAGCAGTTCTTC
once	-	TRBJ2-7	TRBV7-9	CASSPAGQGTYEQYF	TGTGCCAGCAGCCCGGCGGGGCAGGGTACCTACGAGCAGTACTTC
once	-	TRBJ1-4	TRBV18	CASSPTQKRYNEKLFF	TGTGCCAGCTCACCAACCCAAAAGAGGTATAATGAAAAACTGTTTTTT
-	-	TRBJ2-7	TRBV14	CASSSRTVPGYEQYF	TGTGCCAGCAGCTCCCGGACAGTCCCAGGGTACGAGCAGTACTTC
-	TRBD2	TRBJ2-1	TRBV10-3	CAISERVAGGRGEQFF	TGTGCCATCAGTGAAAGGGTAGCGGGAGGCCGGGGTGAGCAGTTCTTC
-	-	TRBJ2-1	TRBV5-1	CASCTGKSPNEQFF	TGCGCCAGCTGTACGGGAAAATCCCCAAATGAGCAGTTCTTC
-	-	TRBJ2-5	TRBV4-3	CASSQAEGEETQYF	TGCGCCAGCAGCCAAGCCGAGGGCGAAGAGACCCAGTACTTC
-	TRBD1	TRBJ1-2	TRBV9	CASSLRPTGGGYTF	TGTGCCAGCAGCTTACGACCAACAGGGGGCGGCTACACCTTC
-	-	TRBJ2-2	TRBV5-6	CASSRRAGGGVTGELFF	TGTGCCAGCAGCCGGAGGGCTGGAGGGGGCGTCACCGGGGAGCTGTTTTTT
-	-	TRBJ1-2	TRBV28	CASSLERGAGYGYTF	TGTGCCAGCAGTCTGGAGCGGGGGGCCGGCTATGGCTACACCTTC
-	-	TRBJ1-4	TRBV2	CASSEEKGVGNEKLFF	TGTGCCAGCAGTGAAGAGAAGGGGGTCGGTAATGAAAAACTGTTTTTT
-	TRBD2	TRBJ2-1	TRBV18	CASSLNRGSSYNEQFF	TGTGCCAGCTCGCTTAACCGCGGGAGCTCCTACAATGAGCAGTTCTTC
-	-	TRBJ1-1	TRBV4-2	CASSQGARGSTEAFF	TGTGCCAGCAGCCAAGGGGCCAGGGGTTCCACTGAAGCTTTCTTT
once	TRBD1	TRBJ1-2	TRBV2	CASSQPRRTGPKNYGYTF	TGTGCCAGCAGCCAGCCCAGGAGGACAGGGCCGAAGAACTATGGCTACACCTTC
-	-	TRBJ2-1	TRBV20-1	CSARKANEQFF	TGCAGTGCTAGAAAAGCCAATGAGCAGTTCTTC
-	-	TRBJ2-2	TRBV4-3	CASSQVAYRRVDTGELFF	TGCGCCAGCAGCCAAGTGGCGTACAGGAGAGTTGACACCGGGGAGCTGTTTTTT
-	-	TRBJ2-3	TRBV10-3	CATKTDTQYF	TGTGCCACAAAAACAGATACGCAGTATTTT
-	TRBD2	TRBJ2-7	TRBV9	CASSPWERLAGTYEQYF	TGTGCCAGCAGCCCGTGGGAGAGACTAGCGGGGACCTACGAGCAGTACTTC
-	-	TRBJ2-5	TRBV7-9	CASSPPLSTETQYF	TGTGCCAGCAGCCCCCCCCTTAGCACGGAGACCCAGTACTTC
-	TRBD2	TRBJ2-7	TRBV5-6	CASSLARREDPYEQYF	TGTGCCAGCAGCTTGGCACGCCGGGAGGACCCCTACGAGCAGTACTTC